Each of the 13 T cell receptor beta chains below was sequenced from the same sample in a study of T cells expressing NK-cell markers. TCRdb reworked the 5' RACE reads into one entry per CDR3 protein, no DNA. This listing includes roughly 300,000 distinct CDR3 sequences. Source material: blood T cells: a sorted CD56 or NKG2C T cell subset, CD4+ or CD8+ T cells, or bulk PBMC T cells (not recorded which). The receptors were gathered from a woman aged 18 to 75 in good health.

The V and J genes are TRBV20-1 and TRBJ2-3; TCRdb designates TRBD1, a call that cannot be tested without DNA. The CDR3 has 15 residues. CDR1 is DFQATT, CDR2 SNEGSKA, per germline (reference sequence). This chain's CDR3 is CSARKGSAYTDTQYF.

This rearrangement joins TRBV20-1 to TRBJ2-2; TCRdb's D gene call, TRBD1, goes unchecked for lack of DNA. The CDR3 is 15 amino acids. Germline loops: CDR1 DFQATT, CDR2 SNEGSKA (reference sequence). The CDR3 region is CSARDRQRNTGELFF.

The chain has TRBV5-1 and TRBJ2-5; TCRdb returns TRBD1, unconfirmable since there is no DNA. Germline CDR1 SGHRS, CDR2 YFSETQ. The CDR3 consists of 14 residues. This chain's CDR3 is CASSRDRNQETQYF. Full variable domain (rest looked up from reference TRBV5-1 and TRBJ2-5): KAGVTQTPRYLIKTRGQQVTLSCSPISGHRSVSWYQQTPGQGLQFLFEYFSETQRNKGNFPGRFSGRQFSNSRSEMNVSTLELGDSALYLCASSRDRNQETQYFGPGTRLLVL.

The chain recombines TRBV29-1 with TRBJ2-4; TCRdb outputs TRBD1, but without DNA this stays unchecked. The CDR3 extends over 13 amino acids. From germline, CDR1 is SQVTM and CDR2 ANQGSEA. Here the CDR3 reads CSVVQAAKNIQYF.

V usage is TRBV12-3 or TRBV12-4 and J usage is TRBJ2-5. The length of the CDR3 is 12 residues. CDR3 sequence reads: CASSLGAETQYF.

The chain joins TRBV11-2 to TRBJ2-3; the D call from TCRdb, TRBD1, cannot be confirmed without DNA. The CDR3 is made up of 19 amino acids. Germline values: CDR1 SGHAT, CDR2 FQNNGV. The CDR3: CASSLRSRNWTGVADTQYF.

The genes are TRBV3-1 and TRBJ1-2. Per the germline V gene, CDR1 is LGHDT and CDR2 is YNNKEL (reference sequence). The CDR3 loop spans 13 amino acids. The CDR3 sequence is CASSQGGLYGYTF.

V usage is TRBV7-2 and J usage is TRBJ2-7; without DNA, the TCRdb call of TRBD1 cannot be checked. Germline CDR1 is SGHTA and CDR2 is FQGNSA. CDR3 size: 14 residues. CDR3: CASSLAWDNYEQYF.

This rearrangement joins TRBV11-2 to TRBJ2-6; TCRdb's assignment of TRBD2 cannot be checked, as there is no DNA. The CDR3 runs to 18 residues. CDR1 SGHAT and CDR2 FQNNGV come from the germline V gene. CDR3 in amino acids: CASSPTSGRAMGANVLTF.

This chain links TRBV12-3 or TRBV12-4 with TRBJ2-1. CDR3 length: 15 residues. CDR3 sequence reads: CASSLTGVGYNEQFF.

The gene calls are TRBV18 and TRBJ2-1. This CDR3 is 14 amino acids long. Germline CDR1 KGHSH, CDR2 LQKENI. CDR3 protein: CASSPYKTYNEQFF.

The V and J genes are TRBV6-2 or TRBV6-3 and TRBJ2-5; absent DNA, TCRdb's TRBD1 call cannot be checked. Germline V lookup: CDR1 MNHEY, CDR2 SVGEGT. The CDR3 is 14 residues long. The chain's CDR3 is CASSPRDTRETQYF.

This chain's CDR3 is CASSLFDQETQYF. The V and J genes are TRBV12-3 or TRBV12-4 and TRBJ2-5. There are 13 residues in the CDR3.